Following are 15 T cell receptor beta chains from one sample sequenced in a study of monozygotic twins with inflammatory bowel disease. TCRdb reanalyzed the 5' RACE reads and collapses them to one entry per CDR3 protein, without DNA. In total, the table holds 190,000 or so distinct CDR3 sequences. The sample taken for sequencing was blood. Receptors were obtained from a human donor with ulcerative colitis or Crohn's disease, or a healthy co-twin of an affected twin (not recorded which).

V usage is TRBV12-3 or TRBV12-4 and J usage is TRBJ1-6. There are 14 residues in the CDR3. CDR3 amino acids: CASRPAGSNSPLHF.

The chain carries TRBV20-1 and TRBJ1-2; without DNA, the TCRdb call of TRBD1 cannot be checked. Germline values: CDR1 DFQATT, CDR2 SNEGSKA (reference sequence). This CDR3 region has 13 residues. Here the CDR3 reads CSARPIGASGYTF.

The chain links TRBV12-3 or TRBV12-4 to TRBJ1-1; with no DNA, the TCRdb D assignment of TRBD1 cannot be verified. This CDR3 contains 14 residues. The CDR3 sequence is CASSFQGSDTEAFF.

This chain links TRBV20-1 with TRBJ1-6; TCRdb returns TRBD1, unconfirmable since there is no DNA. This CDR3 contains 19 residues. Germline CDR1 reads DFQATT; CDR2 reads SNEGSKA (reference sequence). This CDR3 is CSARDSGQGLRDYNSPLHF.

The rearrangement uses TRBV12-3 or TRBV12-4 and TRBJ2-2; TCRdb outputs TRBD1, but without DNA this stays unchecked. This CDR3 region has 15 residues. The CDR3 here is CASRPGTGDTGELFF.

V and J are TRBV15 and TRBJ1-2. CDR3 length equals 12 residues. Germline CDR1 reads LNHNV; CDR2 reads YYDKDF (reference sequence). CDR3 protein: CATSSRNYGYTF.

The rearrangement uses TRBV7-2 and TRBJ2-1; TCRdb picks TRBD2, but there is no DNA to check that call. Germline CDR1 reads SGHTA; CDR2 reads FQGNSA. The CDR3 covers 14 residues. CDR3 protein: CASSLAYWENEQFF.

This chain connects TRBV7-9 to TRBJ1-1; as DNA is missing, the TRBD1 call by TCRdb cannot be tested. The length of the CDR3 is 13 residues. Germline V CDR1 and CDR2: SEHNR, FQNEAQ (reference sequence). The CDR3 sequence: CASSSGSHLLVLF. The full variable domain, rest sourced from reference TRBV7-9 and TRBJ1-1, is DTGVSQNPRHKITKRGQNVTFRCDPISEHNRLYWYRQTLGQGPEFLTYFQNEAQLEKSRLLSDRFSAERPKGSFSTLEIQRTEQGDSAMYLCASSSGSHLLVLFGQGTRLTVV.

The rearrangement links TRBV9 to TRBJ2-1; with no DNA, the TCRdb D assignment of TRBD1 cannot be verified. Germline-derived CDR1 and CDR2 are SGDLS and YYNGEE. CDR3 length: 16 residues. CDR3 sequence reads: CASSTLGQGTYNEQFF.

The V gene is TRBV9, the J gene TRBJ1-6. This CDR3 comprises 15 residues. Germline assignment: CDR1 SGDLS and CDR2 YYNGEE. The CDR3 is CASSVDSRNNSPLHF.

V usage is TRBV18 and J usage is TRBJ2-3; TCRdb calls TRBD1, which cannot be checked without DNA. The CDR3 spans 17 residues. In germline, CDR1 is KGHSH, CDR2 LQKENI. The CDR3 loop is CASSHPFETPSTDTQYF. Together with reference TRBV18 and TRBJ2-3, the CDR3 gives the full variable domain: NAGVMQNPRHLVRRRGQEARLRCSPMKGHSHVYWYRQLPEEGLKFMVYLQKENIIDESGMPKERFSAEFPKEGPSILRIQQVVRGDSAAYFCASSHPFETPSTDTQYFGPGTRLTVL.

This chain uses TRBV7-9 with TRBJ2-2; checking the TCRdb D call of TRBD1 is not possible without DNA. The CDR3 sequence is 13 residues long. From germline, CDR1 is SEHNR and CDR2 FQNEAQ (reference sequence). The CDR3 is CASRRRGPGELFF. The full variable domain, completed using reference TRBV7-9 and TRBJ2-2, is DTGVSQNPRHKITKRGQNVTFRCDPISEHNRLYWYRQTLGQGPEFLTYFQNEAQLEKSRLLSDRFSAERPKGSFSTLEIQRTEQGDSAMYLCASRRRGPGELFFGEGSRLTVL.

The chain has TRBV5-1 and TRBJ2-3; the D call from TCRdb, TRBD1, cannot be confirmed without DNA. This CDR3 is 14 amino acids long. Germline assignment: CDR1 SGHRS and CDR2 YFSETQ. The CDR3 here is CASSVSTGEDTQYF. Together with reference TRBV5-1 and TRBJ2-3, the CDR3 gives the full variable domain: KAGVTQTPRYLIKTRGQQVTLSCSPISGHRSVSWYQQTPGQGLQFLFEYFSETQRNKGNFPGRFSGRQFSNSRSEMNVSTLELGDSALYLCASSVSTGEDTQYFGPGTRLTVL.

CDR3 region: CASSPAVFPGYNEQFF. The chain is built from TRBV5-5 and TRBJ2-1; TCRdb's D call, TRBD1, is unchecked because there is no DNA. The CDR3 covers 16 residues. Germline V CDR1 and CDR2: SGHKS, YYEKEE (reference sequence).

The chain carries TRBV6-1 and TRBJ2-1; TCRdb reports TRBD1, a call that lacks DNA to check it against. This CDR3 has 15 residues. Looked up from germline, CDR1 is MNHNS and CDR2 is SASEGT. Here the CDR3 reads CASSEIQGVGNEQLF.